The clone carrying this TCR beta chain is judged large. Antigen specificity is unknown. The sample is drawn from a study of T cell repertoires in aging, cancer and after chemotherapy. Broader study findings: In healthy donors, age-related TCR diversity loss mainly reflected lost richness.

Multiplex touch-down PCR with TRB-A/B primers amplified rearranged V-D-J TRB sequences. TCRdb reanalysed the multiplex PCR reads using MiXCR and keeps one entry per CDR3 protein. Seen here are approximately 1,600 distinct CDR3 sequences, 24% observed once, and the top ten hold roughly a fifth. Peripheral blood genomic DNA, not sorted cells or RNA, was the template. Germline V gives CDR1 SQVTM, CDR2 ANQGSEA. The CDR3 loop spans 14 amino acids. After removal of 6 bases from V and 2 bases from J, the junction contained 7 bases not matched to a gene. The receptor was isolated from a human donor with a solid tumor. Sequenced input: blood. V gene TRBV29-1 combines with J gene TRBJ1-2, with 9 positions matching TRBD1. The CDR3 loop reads CSVPDRGLNYGYTF. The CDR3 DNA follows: TGCAGCGTGCCGGACAGGGGATTAAACTATGGCTACACCTTC.